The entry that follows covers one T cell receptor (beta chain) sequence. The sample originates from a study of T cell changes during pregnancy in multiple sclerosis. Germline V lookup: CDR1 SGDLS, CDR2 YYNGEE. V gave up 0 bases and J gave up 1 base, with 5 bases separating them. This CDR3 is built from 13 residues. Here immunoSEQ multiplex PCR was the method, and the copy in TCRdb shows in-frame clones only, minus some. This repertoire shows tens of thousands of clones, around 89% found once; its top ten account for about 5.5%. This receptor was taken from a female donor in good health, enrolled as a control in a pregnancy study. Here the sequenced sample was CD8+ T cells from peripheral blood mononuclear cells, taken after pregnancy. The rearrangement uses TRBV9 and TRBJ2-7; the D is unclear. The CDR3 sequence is CASSVGQSYEQYF. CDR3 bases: TGTGCCAGCAGCGTAGGGCAGTCCTACGAGCAGTACTTC.